The 13 T cell receptor beta chains in this list originate from one sample, sequenced in a study of cytomegalovirus exposure and HLA in healthy donors. Here immunoSEQ multiplex PCR was the method, and the copy in TCRdb shows in-frame clones only, minus some. The top ten clones hold roughly 1.5% of a sample with 180,000 or so clones, about 87% of them seen once. The sequenced sample was PBMCs. The receptors come from a woman under 40 in good health and CMV-seronegative.

The chain is built from TRBV5-4 and TRBJ1-5; D might be TRBD1 (5 bases). Trimming took 2 bases from V and 4 from J, leaving 10 bases between them. The CDR3 loop spans 14 amino acids. CDR1 is SGHNT and CDR2 is YYREEE in the germline V gene (reference sequence). As DNA, the CDR3 is TGTGCCAGCAGCTTACAAGGACAAAATCAGCCCCAGCATTTT. Residues: CASSLQGQNQPQHF.

The rearrangement links TRBV7-9 to TRBJ2-7; D is undetermined. V gave up 5 bases and J gave up 0 bases, with 8 bases separating them. The CDR3 totals 13 residues. CDR1 is SEHNR, CDR2 FQNEAQ, per germline (reference sequence). CDR3 in DNA: TGTGCCAGCAGCCCGCTAGGCTCCTACGAGCAGTACTTC. Translation gives CASSPLGSYEQYF. The whole variable domain, remainder taken from reference TRBV7-9 and TRBJ2-7, is DTGVSQNPRHKITKRGQNVTFRCDPISEHNRLYWYRQTLGQGPEFLTYFQNEAQLEKSRLLSDRFSAERPKGSFSTLEIQRTEQGDSAMYLCASSPLGSYEQYFGPGTRLTVT.

The rearrangement uses TRBV7-8 and TRBJ1-1; D unclear. The CDR3 is 14 amino acids. V was pared by 5 bases and J by 6 bases, with 16 bases between. Germline CDR1 reads SGHVS; CDR2 reads FQNEAQ. The CDR3 DNA is TGTGCCAGCAGCCCGGCCGTGGGCATGTCTGAAGCTTTCTTT. Protein: CASSPAVGMSEAFF.

The chain links TRBV7-9 to TRBJ2-1, with 9 bases that match TRBD2. CDR1 is SEHNR and CDR2 is FQNEAQ in the germline V gene (reference sequence). The CDR3 is made up of 15 amino acids. Trimming removed 4 bases from V and 3 bases from J; junction bases left unmatched: 4. DNA for the CDR3: TGTGCCAGCAGCTCCCGACTAGCGGACTACAATGAGCAGTTCTTC. The encoded protein is CASSSRLADYNEQFF. The entire variable domain, with the rest obtained from reference TRBV7-9 and TRBJ2-1, is as follows: DTGVSQNPRHKITKRGQNVTFRCDPISEHNRLYWYRQTLGQGPEFLTYFQNEAQLEKSRLLSDRFSAERPKGSFSTLEIQRTEQGDSAMYLCASSSRLADYNEQFFGPGTRLTVL.

This clone was seen only a few times. J is TRBJ1-2 and V is TRBV27; 8 bases match TRBD1. There are 14 residues in the CDR3. Germline CDR1 and CDR2: MNHEY and SMNVEV (reference sequence). Trimming cost V 1 base and J 4 bases; bases outside gene matches: 2. The CDR3 reads CASSLFGTGYGYTF. DNA for the CDR3: TGTGCCAGCAGTTTATTCGGGACAGGCTATGGCTACACCTTC.

V gene TRBV7-7 combines with J gene TRBJ2-7; D gene unclear. The CDR3 totals 12 residues. Germline V gene sequence: CDR1 SSHAT, CDR2 FNYEAQ (reference sequence). V was cut by 9 bases and J by 2 bases, with 11 bases left in between. CDR3 nucleotides: TGTGCCAGACTAAAGAGAACCTACGAGCAGTACTTC. Translated, it gives CARLKRTYEQYF.

The chain has TRBV2 and TRBJ1-1; D is possibly TRBD1 (5 bases). This CDR3 is 14 amino acids long. The V end was cut by 4 bases, the J end by 1 base, with 10 bases between. Germline CDR1 and CDR2: SNHLY and FYNNEI. CDR3 nucleotide sequence: TGTGCCAGCAGTGCTGTCGACAGGAACACTGAAGCTTTCTTT. This gives the protein CASSAVDRNTEAFF. The full variable domain, with the rest looked up from reference TRBV2 and TRBJ1-1, is EPEVTQTPSHQVTQMGQEVILRCVPISNHLYFYWYRQILGQKVEFLVSFYNNEISEKSEIFDDQFSVERPDGSNFTLKIRSTKLEDSAMYFCASSAVDRNTEAFFGQGTRLTVV.

This chain joins TRBV15 and TRBJ1-3; weak D call: TRBD1 (5 bases). Looked up from germline, CDR1 is LNHNV and CDR2 is YYDKDF (reference sequence). Trimming cost V 2 bases and J 2 bases, with 10 bases left between them. The CDR3 covers 15 residues. CDR3 DNA sequence: TGTGCCACCAGCAGACAGGCAGGGACTGGAAACACCATATATTTT. This gives the protein CATSRQAGTGNTIYF.

This chain connects TRBV6-5 to TRBJ1-1; 7 bases agree with TRBD1. J lost 1 base, V lost 5 bases, and 1 base had no gene match. The germline V gene has CDR1 MNHEY and CDR2 SVGAGI. The CDR3 spans 13 residues. CDR3 coding DNA: TGTGCCAGCAGTAGGGGGCCGAACACTGAAGCTTTCTTT. This sequence encodes CASSRGPNTEAFF.

The chain has TRBV4-3 and TRBJ1-6, with 10 bases matching TRBD1. Per germline, CDR1 LGHNA and CDR2 YSLEER. This CDR3 region has 16 residues. The V and J ends lost 0 bases and 10 bases, in that order; junction bases with no gene match: 6. For the CDR3, the DNA is TGCGCCAGCAGCCAAGACGGGACAGGGGTGGGCTCACCCCTCCACTTT. Translated, it gives CASSQDGTGVGSPLHF.

The V gene is TRBV5-6, the J gene TRBJ2-7; 7 bases are a match to TRBD2. CDR1 and CDR2 (germline): SGHDT, YYEEEE. The CDR3 runs 18 residues. V shed 4 bases and J 4 bases; nucleotides not matched to a gene: 20. CDR3 coding DNA: TGTGCCAGCAGCCCAGCGGGGCGGGGGACCTCCGGGACTTACGAGCAGTACTTC. It specifies CASSPAGRGTSGTYEQYF.

This sequence joins TRBV4-1 and TRBJ1-2; 7 nucleotides match TRBD1. Germline-derived CDR1 and CDR2 are MGHRA and YSYEKL. V was pared by 6 bases and J by 2 bases, with 9 bases of the junction left unmatched. CDR3 length equals 15 residues. The DNA of the CDR3 is TGCGCCAGCAGGGGTGACAGGGATAAGAACTATGGCTACACCTTC. Translation gives CASRGDRDKNYGYTF.

The chain employs TRBV6-6 and TRBJ2-3, with a possible D match to TRBD2 (7 bases). This CDR3 contains 12 residues. Trimming pared 8 bases from V and 13 bases from J, leaving 19 bases between. Per the germline V gene, CDR1 is MNHNY and CDR2 is SVGAGI (reference sequence). CDR3 nucleotides: TGTGCCAGCCGTGCTGGGGGGGCGTTGGAGTATTTT. Translated, it gives CASRAGGALEYF.